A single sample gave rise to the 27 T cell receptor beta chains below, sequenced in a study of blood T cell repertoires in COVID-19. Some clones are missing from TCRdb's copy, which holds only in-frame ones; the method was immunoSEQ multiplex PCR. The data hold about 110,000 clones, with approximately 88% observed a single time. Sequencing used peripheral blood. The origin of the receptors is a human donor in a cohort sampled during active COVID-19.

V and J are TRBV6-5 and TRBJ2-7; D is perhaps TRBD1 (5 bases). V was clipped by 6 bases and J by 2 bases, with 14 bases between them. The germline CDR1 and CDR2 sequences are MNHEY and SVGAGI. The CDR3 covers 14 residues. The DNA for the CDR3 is TGTGCCAGCAGGTCGACAGAGACTGCCTACGAGCAGTACTTC. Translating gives CASRSTETAYEQYF.

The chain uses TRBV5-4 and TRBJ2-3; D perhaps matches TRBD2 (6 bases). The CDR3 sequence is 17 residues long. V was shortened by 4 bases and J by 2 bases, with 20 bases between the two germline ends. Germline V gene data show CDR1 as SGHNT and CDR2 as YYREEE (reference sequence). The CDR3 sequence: CASSHKESGYFTDTQYF. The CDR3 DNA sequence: TGTGCCAGCAGCCACAAAGAGAGCGGGTATTTCACAGATACGCAGTATTTT.

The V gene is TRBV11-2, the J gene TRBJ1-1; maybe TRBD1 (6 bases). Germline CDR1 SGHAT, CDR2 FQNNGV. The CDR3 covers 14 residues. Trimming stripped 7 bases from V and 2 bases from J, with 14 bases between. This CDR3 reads CASTGQRINTEAFF. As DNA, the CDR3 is TGTGCCAGCACCGGACAGAGGATAAACACTGAAGCTTTCTTT.

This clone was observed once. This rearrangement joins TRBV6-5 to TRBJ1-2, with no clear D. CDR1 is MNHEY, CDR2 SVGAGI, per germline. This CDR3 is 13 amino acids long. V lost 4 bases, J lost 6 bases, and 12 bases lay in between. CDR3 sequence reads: CASSFRERNGYTF. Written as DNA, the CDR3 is TGTGCCAGCAGTTTCCGGGAGAGGAATGGCTACACCTTC.

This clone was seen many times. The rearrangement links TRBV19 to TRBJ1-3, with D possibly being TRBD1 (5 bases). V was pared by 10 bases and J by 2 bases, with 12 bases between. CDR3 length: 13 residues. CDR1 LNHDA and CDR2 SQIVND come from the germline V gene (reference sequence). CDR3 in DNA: TGTGCCACCCGCGGCAGGGCTGGAAACACCATATATTTT. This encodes CATRGRAGNTIYF.

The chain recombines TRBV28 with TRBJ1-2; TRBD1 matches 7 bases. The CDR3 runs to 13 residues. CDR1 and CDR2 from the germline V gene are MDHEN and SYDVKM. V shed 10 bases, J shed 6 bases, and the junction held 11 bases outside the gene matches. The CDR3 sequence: CANREEGADGYTF. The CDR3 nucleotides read TGTGCCAACCGTGAAGAGGGGGCGGATGGCTACACCTTC.

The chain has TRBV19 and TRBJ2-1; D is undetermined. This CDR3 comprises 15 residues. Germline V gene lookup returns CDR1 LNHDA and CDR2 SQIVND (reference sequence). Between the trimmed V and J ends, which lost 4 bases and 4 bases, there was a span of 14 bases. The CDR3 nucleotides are TGTGCCAGTAGTACGACCCCTGGCGGATACAATGAGCAGTTCTTC. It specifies CASSTTPGGYNEQFF. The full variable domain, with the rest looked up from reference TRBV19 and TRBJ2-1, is DGGITQSPKYLFRKEGQNVTLSCEQNLNHDAMYWYRQDPGQGLRLIYYSQIVNDFQKGDIAEGYSVSREKKESFPLTVTSAQKNPTAFYLCASSTTPGGYNEQFFGPGTRLTVL.

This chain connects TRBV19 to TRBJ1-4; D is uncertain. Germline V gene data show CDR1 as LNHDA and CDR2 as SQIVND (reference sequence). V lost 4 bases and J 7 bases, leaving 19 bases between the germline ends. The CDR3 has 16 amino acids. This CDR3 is CASSTWRTQPGEKLFF. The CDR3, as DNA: TGTGCCAGTAGTACCTGGCGGACTCAGCCTGGTGAAAAACTGTTTTTT.

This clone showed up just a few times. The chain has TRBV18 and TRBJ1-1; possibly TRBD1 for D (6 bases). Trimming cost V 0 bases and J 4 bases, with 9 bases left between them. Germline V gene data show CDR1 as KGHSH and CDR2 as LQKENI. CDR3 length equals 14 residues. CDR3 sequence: CASSPPGGATEAFF. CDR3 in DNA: TGTGCCAGCTCACCACCGGGGGGGGCCACTGAAGCTTTCTTT.

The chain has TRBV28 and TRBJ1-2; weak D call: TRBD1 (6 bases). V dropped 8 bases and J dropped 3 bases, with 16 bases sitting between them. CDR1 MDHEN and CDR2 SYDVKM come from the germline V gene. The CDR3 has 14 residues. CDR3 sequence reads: CASHLGGADYGYTF. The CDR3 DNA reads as TGTGCCAGCCACCTCGGGGGGGCGGACTATGGCTACACCTTC.

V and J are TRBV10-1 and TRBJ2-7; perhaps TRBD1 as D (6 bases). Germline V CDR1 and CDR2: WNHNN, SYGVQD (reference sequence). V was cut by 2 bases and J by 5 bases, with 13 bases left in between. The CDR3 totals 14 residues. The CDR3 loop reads CASSEAIGTNEQYF. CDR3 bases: TGCGCCAGCAGTGAGGCGATTGGGACAAACGAGCAGTACTTC.

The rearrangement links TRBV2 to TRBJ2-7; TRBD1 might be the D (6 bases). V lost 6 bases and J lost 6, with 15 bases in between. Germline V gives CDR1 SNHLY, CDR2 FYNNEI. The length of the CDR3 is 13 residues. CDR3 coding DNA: TGTGCCAGCAGCGAGTTCGAAGGGGGCGAGCAGTACTTC. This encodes CASSEFEGGEQYF.

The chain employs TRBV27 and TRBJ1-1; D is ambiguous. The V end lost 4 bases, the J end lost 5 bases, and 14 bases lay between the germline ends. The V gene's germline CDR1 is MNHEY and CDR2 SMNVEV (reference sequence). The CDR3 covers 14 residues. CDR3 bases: TGTGCCAGCAGTTCCGGGTGGCCGGGAACTGAAGCTTTCTTT. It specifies CASSSGWPGTEAFF.

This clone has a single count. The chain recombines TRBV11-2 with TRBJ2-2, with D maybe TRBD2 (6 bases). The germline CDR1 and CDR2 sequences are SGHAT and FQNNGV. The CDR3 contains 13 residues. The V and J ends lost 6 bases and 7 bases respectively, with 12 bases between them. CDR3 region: CASRFGSVGELFF. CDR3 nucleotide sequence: TGTGCCAGCAGATTCGGGAGTGTCGGGGAGCTGTTTTTT. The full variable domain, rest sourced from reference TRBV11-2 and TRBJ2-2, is EAGVAQSPRYKIIEKRQSVAFWCNPISGHATLYWYQQILGQGPKLLIQFQNNGVVDDSQLPKDRFSAERLKGVDSTLKIQPAKLEDSAVYLCASRFGSVGELFFGEGSRLTVL.

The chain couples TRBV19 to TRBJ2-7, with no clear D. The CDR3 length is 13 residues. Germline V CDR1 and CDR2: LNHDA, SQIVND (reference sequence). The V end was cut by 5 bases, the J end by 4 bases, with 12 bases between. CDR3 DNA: TGTGCCAGTAGTGCAGGAATGGCGTACGAGCAGTACTTC. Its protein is CASSAGMAYEQYF.

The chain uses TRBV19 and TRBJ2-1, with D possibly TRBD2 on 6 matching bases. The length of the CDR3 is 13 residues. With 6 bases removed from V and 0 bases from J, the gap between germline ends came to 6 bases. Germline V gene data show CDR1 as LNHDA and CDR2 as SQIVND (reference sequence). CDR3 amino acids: CASSGSSYNEQFF. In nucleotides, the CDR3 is TGTGCCAGTAGCGGGAGCTCCTACAATGAGCAGTTCTTC.

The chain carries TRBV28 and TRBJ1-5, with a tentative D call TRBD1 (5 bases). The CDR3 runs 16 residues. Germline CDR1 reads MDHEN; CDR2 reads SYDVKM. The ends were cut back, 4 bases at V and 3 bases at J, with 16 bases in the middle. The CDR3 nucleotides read TGTGCCAGCAGTTCTCCCGGGACTCGAGACAATCAGCCCCAGCATTTT. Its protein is CASSSPGTRDNQPQHF.

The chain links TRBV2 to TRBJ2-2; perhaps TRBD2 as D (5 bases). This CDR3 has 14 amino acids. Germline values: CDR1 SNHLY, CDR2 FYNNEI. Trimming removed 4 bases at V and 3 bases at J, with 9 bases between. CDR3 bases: TGTGCCAGCAGTGTTCGGGGAGACACCGGGGAGCTGTTTTTT. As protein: CASSVRGDTGELFF.

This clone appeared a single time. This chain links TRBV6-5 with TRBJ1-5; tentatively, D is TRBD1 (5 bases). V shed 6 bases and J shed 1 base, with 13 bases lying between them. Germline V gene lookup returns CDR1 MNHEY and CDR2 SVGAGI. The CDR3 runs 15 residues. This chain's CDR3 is CASSPTGGSNQPQHF. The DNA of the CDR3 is TGTGCCAGCAGCCCAACCGGGGGGAGCAATCAGCCCCAGCATTTT.

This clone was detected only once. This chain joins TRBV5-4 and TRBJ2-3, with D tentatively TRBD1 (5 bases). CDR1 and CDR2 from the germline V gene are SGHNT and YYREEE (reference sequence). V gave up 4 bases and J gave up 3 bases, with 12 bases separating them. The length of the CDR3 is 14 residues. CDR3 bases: TGTGCCAGCAGCCAGGGCCCCGGAACAGATACGCAGTATTTT. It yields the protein CASSQGPGTDTQYF.

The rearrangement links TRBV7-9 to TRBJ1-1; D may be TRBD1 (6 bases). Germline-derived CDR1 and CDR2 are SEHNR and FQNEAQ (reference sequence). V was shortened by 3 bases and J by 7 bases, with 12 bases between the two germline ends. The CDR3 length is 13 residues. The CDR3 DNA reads TGTGCCAGCAGCTTGACAGGTGGGAGTGAAGCTTTCTTT. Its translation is CASSLTGGSEAFF.

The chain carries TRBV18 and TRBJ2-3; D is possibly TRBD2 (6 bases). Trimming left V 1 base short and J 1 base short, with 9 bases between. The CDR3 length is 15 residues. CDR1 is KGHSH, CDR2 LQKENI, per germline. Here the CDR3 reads CASSPRRDGTDTQYF. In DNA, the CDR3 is TGTGCCAGCTCACCACGGCGGGACGGCACAGATACGCAGTATTTT.

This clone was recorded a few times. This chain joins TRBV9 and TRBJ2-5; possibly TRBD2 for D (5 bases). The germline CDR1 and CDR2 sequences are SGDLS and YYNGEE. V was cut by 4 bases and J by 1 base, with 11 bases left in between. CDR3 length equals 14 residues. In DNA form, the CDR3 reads TGTGCCAGCAGCCCTCGGGGTCTCCAAGAGACCCAGTACTTC. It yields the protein CASSPRGLQETQYF.

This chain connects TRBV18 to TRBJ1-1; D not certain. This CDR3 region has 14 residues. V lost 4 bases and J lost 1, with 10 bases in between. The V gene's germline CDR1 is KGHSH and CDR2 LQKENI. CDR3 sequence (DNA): TGTGCCAGCTCACGGGCCGCTGCGAACACTGAAGCTTTCTTT. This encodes CASSRAAANTEAFF.

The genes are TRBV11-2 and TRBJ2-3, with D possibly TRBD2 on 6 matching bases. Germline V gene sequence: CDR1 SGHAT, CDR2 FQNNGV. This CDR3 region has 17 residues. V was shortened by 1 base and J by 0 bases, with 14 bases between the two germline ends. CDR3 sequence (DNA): TGTGCCAGCAGCTTAGGATCTAGCGCCACTAGCACAGATACGCAGTATTTT. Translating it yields CASSLGSSATSTDTQYF.

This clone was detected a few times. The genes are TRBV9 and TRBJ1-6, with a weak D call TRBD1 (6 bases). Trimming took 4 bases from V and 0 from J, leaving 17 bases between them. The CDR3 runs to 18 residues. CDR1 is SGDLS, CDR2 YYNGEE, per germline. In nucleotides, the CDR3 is TGTGCCAGCAGCTTACGTCGGGACATCAGCTCCTATAATTCACCCCTCCACTTT. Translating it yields CASSLRRDISSYNSPLHF.

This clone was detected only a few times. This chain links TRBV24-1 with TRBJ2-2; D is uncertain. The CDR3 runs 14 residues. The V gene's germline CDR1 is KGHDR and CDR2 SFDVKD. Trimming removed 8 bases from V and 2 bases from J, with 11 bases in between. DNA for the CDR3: TGTGCCACCAAGGAGAACATCAACACCGGGGAGCTGTTTTTT. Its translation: CATKENINTGELFF.